This T cell receptor beta chain stems from a study of blood T cell repertoires in COVID-19. About the study: The samples span acute and convalescent COVID-19 from the United States, Italy and Spain. T cells, B-cell-depleted T cells, or PBMCs provided the cDNA or gDNA that served as material.

Participants were placed into cohorts based on the clinical history they reported. Symptom resolution, clearance, or two negative PCRs marked the recovered donors of Cohort 3. TCRdb's table, derived via immunoSEQ multiplex PCR, lists solely in-frame clones and lacks some. This table has 200,000 to 250,000 clones, roughly nine tenths appearing once. Germline CDR1 is SGHRS and CDR2 is YFSETQ. CDR3 length: 14 amino acids. Trimming took 4 bases from V and 4 from J, leaving 11 bases between them. This receptor was taken from a man younger than 45 who had recovered from COVID-19. The sequenced sample was PBMCs or T cells enriched from blood (not recorded which). The chain combines TRBV5-1 with TRBJ1-4; D not resolved. DNA for the CDR3: TGCGCCAGCAGCCTGGGAGGGTTTAATGAAAAACTGTTTTTT. Protein sequence: CASSLGGFNEKLFF.